This TCR beta chain was sequenced in a study of T cell repertoires in cytomegalovirus infection (dated by TCRdb to the late 2010s). Context from the whole study: Recently identified HLA-C-restricted CMV epitopes, whose presentation resists viral immunomodulation, were targeted by peptide stimulations together with well-studied HLA-B-restricted epitopes. Donor HLA type was relevant to the analysis, as public TCR beta signatures indicated carriage of CMV infection together with the matching HLA type.

There are 14 amino acids in the CDR3, from cysteine to phenylalanine inclusive. Just CDR3 DNA is preserved here, 42 bases in frame from base 1. V is shortened by 3 bases, J by 3 bases, and the region joining them spans 11 bases. Based on the germline V gene, the CDR1 and CDR2 sequences are KGHSH and LQKENI. Note on this clonotype: The antigen it recognizes is unknown. It has no much larger one-base neighbor in the sample; base qualities were not kept.

According to the study, the label for this sample's treatment or condition signals: in vitro stimulation with specific CMV peptide epitopes to enrich CMV-specific T cells. What the research found in general, with its limitations: In the ex vivo response, HLA-C-restricted CMV-specific TCR beta clonotypes were dominant, and in two of eight donors the single most frequent clonotype came from this HLA-C-restricted group. In both this cohort and an independent roughly 350-donor cohort, the cumulative frequency of public TCR beta family members distinguished carriers of CMV infection plus the relevant HLA type.

For sequencing, an Illumina HiSeq 1500 was employed. Starting from the raw public reads, TCRdb applied fastp trimming at Q25, assembled clones with MiXCR and retained in-frame beta chains. Rows are combined by CDR3 protein, so each entry shows the most common genes and DNA. The sample table holds about a million distinct CDR3 sequences, of which around 29% were seen once. Together, the top ten hold around 15% of the sample. This receptor was identified in a human donor in good health (CMV status not recorded). Some clones in this sample may be carry-over from other donors' samples. Recombination connected TRBV18 to TRBJ1-2, with TRBD1 as a weak D call on 5 bases. Sequenced here: cultured CD8+ T cells from PBMCs, sampled from culture after CMV antigen stimulation. The CDR3 in this case is CASSPGAFDYGYTF. At the DNA level, the sequence is TGTGCCAGCTCACCCGGGGCGTTTGACTATGGCTACACCTTC. With all but the CDR3 taken from the reference TRBV18 and TRBJ1-2 genes, the full variable domain is: NAGVMQNPRHLVRRRGQEARLRCSPMKGHSHVYWYRQLPEEGLKFMVYLQKENIIDESGMPKERFSAEFPKEGPSILRIQQVVRGDSAAYFCASSPGAFDYGYTFGSGTRLTVV.